This T cell receptor (beta chain) was recorded in a study of blood T cell repertoires in COVID-19. V dropped 4 bases and J dropped 7; count of bases not matched to a gene: 13. This CDR3 is 15 amino acids long. Germline V CDR1 and CDR2: SGHTA, FQGNSA. Data came from immunoSEQ multiplex PCR; TCRdb stores just in-frame clones and leaves some out. The sample has over 100,000 clones; around four fifths are singletons. The receptor was isolated from a woman aged 60-75 years with acute or convalescent COVID-19. The chain uses TRBV7-2 and TRBJ2-7, with 7 bases lining up with TRBD1. The sequenced sample consisted of peripheral blood. The CDR3 sequence is CASSSPRTGSREQYF. The CDR3 region has the DNA TGTGCCAGCAGCTCCCCTCGGACAGGTTCGAGGGAGCAGTACTTC.